A selection of T cell receptor beta chains follows, all from one sample in a study of CD8+ T cells in alopecia areata. Clones were read by immunoSEQ multiplex PCR, and TCRdb kept only the in-frame ones, dropping some. The top ten hold around a tenth of the sample, which has more than 150,000 clones, 40% to 55% seen once. Source: CD8+ T cells sorted from blood, taken at week 52, from a patient treated with tofacitinib. Receptor source: a human donor with alopecia areata. The CDR3 runs from the conserved cysteine through the conserved F or W. D genes are given only for firm matches. Clone size is not always given. Where it is, it says once, few, many or a class for expanded clones.

clone_size,v_call,cdr3_length,j_call,d_call,cdr3_aa,cdr3_nt
NA,TRBV6-9,11,TRBJ2-2,NA,CASSSTGELFF,TGTGCCAGCAGTTCTACCGGGGAGCTGTTTTTT
NA,TRBV7-3,14,TRBJ1-1,NA,CASSFIGGGTEAFF,TGTGCCAGCAGCTTCATCGGAGGGGGCACTGAAGCTTTCTTT
NA,TRBV2,13,TRBJ1-5,NA,CASGGWSNQPQHF,TGTGCCAGCGGGGGTTGGAGCAATCAGCCCCAGCATTTT
NA,TRBV10-3,14,TRBJ2-5,TRBD2,CAISESRGSETQYF,TGTGCCATCAGTGAGTCGCGGGGGAGTGAGACCCAGTACTTC
NA,TRBV30,16,TRBJ1-2,NA,CAWSVHGGRSAPGYTF,TGTGCCTGGAGTGTACACGGCGGCAGGAGCGCCCCCGGCTACACCTTC
NA,TRBV27,15,TRBJ2-5,TRBD1,CASTGTGTGGETQYF,TGTGCCAGCACTGGCACCGGGACAGGGGGAGAGACCCAGTACTTC
few,TRBV4-1,15,TRBJ2-3,NA,CASSQEYASTDTQYF,TGCGCCAGCAGCCAAGAATACGCTAGCACAGATACGCAGTATTTT
NA,TRBV4-2,13,TRBJ2-1,NA,CASSQELGVEQFF,TGTGCCAGCAGCCAAGAGCTGGGAGTCGAGCAGTTCTTC
NA,TRBV10-3,14,TRBJ2-7,TRBD1,CAISPGQSSYEQYF,TGTGCCATCAGTCCGGGACAGAGCTCCTACGAGCAGTACTTC
NA,TRBV30,13,TRBJ1-2,NA,CAWSGWGNYGYTF,TGTGCCTGGAGTGGGTGGGGGAACTATGGCTACACCTTC
NA,TRBV7-9,16,TRBJ1-5,NA,CASSLGAGTSNQPQHF,TGTGCCAGCAGCTTAGGGGCCGGGACCAGCAATCAGCCCCAGCATTTT
NA,TRBV29-1,10,TRBJ2-1,NA,CSVQYNEQFF,TGCAGCGTTCAATATAATGAGCAGTTCTTC
NA,TRBV27,14,TRBJ2-7,TRBD2,CASSPRASGGEQYF,TGTGCCAGCAGTCCCCGGGCCTCCGGGGGGGAGCAGTACTTC
many,TRBV6-1,16,TRBJ1-1,TRBD1,CASSKDPGTGGVEAFF,TGTGCCAGCAGTAAAGACCCTGGGACAGGGGGGGTAGAAGCTTTCTTT
NA,TRBV5-4,14,TRBJ1-1,NA,CASRDRQSLGEAFF,TGTGCCAGCAGAGACAGACAATCTTTGGGTGAAGCTTTCTTT
NA,TRBV13,13,TRBJ2-7,TRBD2,CASTAGGPDEQYF,TGTGCCAGCACGGCGGGGGGGCCCGACGAGCAGTACTTC
few,TRBV2,13,TRBJ1-1,NA,CAGGREANTEAFF,TGTGCCGGCGGAAGGGAGGCGAACACTGAAGCTTTCTTT
NA,TRBV5-6,12,TRBJ1-2,NA,CASGDGDYGYTF,TGTGCCTCAGGGGACGGGGACTATGGCTACACCTTC
few,TRBV2,14,TRBJ2-1,TRBD2,CASTEATSGNEQFF,TGTGCCAGCACCGAAGCTACTAGCGGGAATGAGCAGTTCTTC
NA,TRBV30,10,TRBJ2-7,TRBD1,CAWMGQGLNF,TGTGCCTGGATGGGACAGGGTTTGAACTTC
NA,TRBV27,15,TRBJ1-6,TRBD1,CASSHVGTGLLALHF,TGTGCCAGCAGCCACGTCGGGACAGGGCTTTTGGCCCTCCACTTT
NA,TRBV7-3,14,TRBJ2-2,NA,CASSSRATPRELFF,TGTGCCAGCAGCTCCCGGGCCACCCCGAGGGAGCTGTTTTTT
NA,TRBV9,14,TRBJ2-5,TRBD2,CASSVEGGQETQYF,TGTGCCAGCAGCGTAGAGGGAGGGCAAGAGACCCAGTACTTC
NA,TRBV5-4,13,TRBJ2-7,NA,CASRRGQTHEQYF,TGTGCCAGCAGGAGAGGACAGACCCACGAGCAGTACTTC
few,TRBV9,15,TRBJ2-1,TRBD2,CASSARTSDYNEQFF,TGTGCCAGCAGCGCCCGGACTAGCGACTACAATGAGCAGTTCTTC
NA,TRBV2,16,TRBJ1-6,NA,CASSGAGSSYNSPLHF,TGTGCCAGCAGTGGGGCAGGGAGCTCCTATAATTCACCCCTCCACTTT
NA,TRBV29-1,12,TRBJ1-2,TRBD1,CSVPGQNYGYTF,TGCAGCGTCCCGGGACAGAACTATGGCTACACCTTC
few,TRBV13,14,TRBJ2-7,NA,CASSTLGPGYEQYF,TGTGCCAGCAGCACCTTGGGACCTGGCTACGAGCAGTACTTC
NA,TRBV29-1,14,TRBJ2-7,NA,CSVERQGGGYEQYF,TGCAGCGTTGAAAGACAAGGGGGTGGGTACGAGCAGTACTTC
few,TRBV5-4,12,TRBJ1-4,NA,CASSDPEGKLFF,TGTGCCAGCAGCGACCCGGAGGGGAAACTGTTTTTT
NA,TRBV27,15,TRBJ2-7,NA,CASSLGGKNLYEQYF,TGTGCCAGCAGCCTTGGGGGGAAGAATCTCTACGAGCAGTACTTC
NA,TRBV6-5,14,TRBJ2-2,NA,CASNQGLDTGELFF,TGTGCCAGCAACCAGGGGTTGGACACCGGGGAGCTGTTTTTT
NA,TRBV10-3,15,TRBJ2-5,NA,CAISGADSSLETQYF,TGTGCCATCAGTGGCGCGGACTCCTCGTTGGAGACCCAGTACTTC
NA,TRBV4-3,15,TRBJ1-1,TRBD1,CASSQARQGVAEAFF,TGCGCCAGCAGCCAGGCCAGACAGGGAGTAGCTGAAGCTTTCTTT
NA,TRBV7-9,14,TRBJ1-2,NA,CASSLGDNSYGYTF,TGTGCCAGCAGCTTAGGGGACAACAGCTATGGCTACACCTTC
NA,TRBV27,14,TRBJ2-1,NA,CASSLAGALNEQFF,TGTGCCAGCAGTTTGGCGGGGGCGCTCAATGAGCAGTTCTTC
NA,TRBV5-1,18,TRBJ1-2,TRBD1,CASSSPTGQGLKNYGYTF,TGCGCCAGCAGCTCCCCGACCGGACAGGGGCTAAAAAACTATGGCTACACCTTC
NA,TRBV30,14,TRBJ2-7,TRBD1,CAWARGTGGYEQYF,TGTGCCTGGGCAAGGGGGACAGGGGGCTACGAGCAGTACTTC
few,TRBV4-1,14,TRBJ1-1,TRBD1,CASSLRQGGTEAFF,TGCGCCAGCAGCCTACGCCAGGGGGGCACTGAAGCTTTCTTT
NA,TRBV14,18,TRBJ2-5,TRBD1,CASSPRTGWGNLQETQYF,TGTGCCAGCAGCCCAAGGACAGGTTGGGGTAACCTACAAGAGACCCAGTACTTC
NA,TRBV2,11,TRBJ2-2,NA,CARRTTGELFF,TGTGCCCGACGAACCACCGGGGAGCTGTTTTTT
NA,TRBV5-1,16,TRBJ2-7,TRBD1,CASSLAETGKPYEQYF,TGCGCCAGCAGCTTGGCCGAGACAGGGAAACCCTACGAGCAGTACTTC
NA,TRBV11-2,11,TRBJ2-1,NA,CASSAELGQFF,TGTGCCAGCAGCGCGGAATTGGGGCAGTTCTTC
few,TRBV7-9,14,TRBJ2-7,TRBD2,CASSASGGPGEQYF,TGTGCCAGCAGCGCTTCGGGGGGGCCCGGCGAGCAGTACTTC
few,TRBV4-1,16,TRBJ2-7,NA,CASSQDPGGWLDEQYF,TGCGCCAGCAGCCAAGATCCCGGCGGGTGGCTGGACGAGCAGTACTTC
NA,TRBV13,15,TRBJ2-5,NA,CASSLGGGHWETQYF,TGTGCCAGCAGCTTAGGAGGGGGACATTGGGAGACCCAGTACTTC